Sequencing of this T cell receptor (beta chain) was carried out in a study of blood T cell repertoires in COVID-19. TCRdb keeps only in-frame clones here, not all; method: immunoSEQ multiplex PCR. The repertoire holds some 240,000 clones, with about 80% as singletons. The CDR3 extends over 14 amino acids. Germline V gives CDR1 MNHEY, CDR2 SVGAGI. The V and J ends lost 5 bases and 7 bases, in that order; junction bases with no gene match: 7. The sample comprised PBMCs or T cells enriched from blood (not recorded which). The J gene is TRBJ2-3, the V gene TRBV6-5; 9 bases fit TRBD1. This clonotype was obtained from a middle-aged man who had recovered from COVID-19. The CDR3, as DNA: TGTGCCAGCAGTACCCCGGGACAGGGTAATACGCAGTATTTT. It yields the protein CASSTPGQGNTQYF.